The 13 T cell receptor beta chains below all came from one sample that was sequenced in a study of T cells in Graves' hyperthyroidism and ophthalmopathy (dated by TCRdb to 2018 to 2020). The library was prepared using multiplex PCR. Instrument on record: Illumina HiSeq 2000. Amplification of TCR beta CDR3 regions was carried out from RNA transcripts. The first round of RT-PCR for the TCR CDR3 was performed with the HTBI primer set and the Qiagen OneStep RT-PCR kit. TCRdb redid the processing of the public reads, applying fastp at Q25 and MiXCR, and retained in-frame beta chains. Rows matching on CDR3 protein sequence are summarized as one entry with the most common DNA and genes. Present in this sample are 280,000 or so distinct CDR3 sequences, less than 30% of which were seen just once. The ten largest account for more than 25% of the sample. Sequencing was done on a sample of blood. These receptor sequences come from a man aged 35 to 55 with Graves' hyperthyroidism that later progressed to Graves' ophthalmopathy.

This clonotype was seen ten or more times. The chain has TRBV2 and TRBJ1-1; D is unclear. Germline CDR1 and CDR2: SNHLY and FYNNEI. V was trimmed by 5 bases and J by 5 bases, leaving 12 bases between them. This CDR3 region has 13 residues. CDR3 in amino acids: CASSTYLGTEAFF. The CDR3 nucleotides are TGTGCCAGCAGTACTTACCTGGGGACTGAAGCTTTCTTT.

This clonotype was picked up many times. This rearrangement joins TRBV19 to TRBJ1-5; no reliable D call. V was cut by 1 base and J by 2 bases, with 9 bases left in between. The CDR3 has 15 amino acids. Germline CDR1 and CDR2: LNHDA and SQIVND (reference sequence). CDR3: CASSIGGLGNQPQHF. The CDR3 region has the DNA TGTGCCAGTAGTATAGGCGGATTGGGCAATCAGCCCCAGCATTTT.

This clonotype was recorded at least ten times. The rearrangement joins TRBV20-1 to TRBJ2-4; TRBD1 agrees at 7 bases. The junction had 5 bases not matched to a gene; V was cut back by 3 bases and J by 0 bases. The germline gives CDR1 DFQATT, CDR2 SNEGSKA (reference sequence). The CDR3 has 15 amino acids. The CDR3 reads CSASGTDLAKNIQYF. CDR3 bases: TGCAGTGCTAGTGGGACAGATTTAGCCAAAAACATTCAGTACTTC.

The chain couples TRBV6-2 or TRBV6-3 to TRBJ2-7; the match to TRBD1 covers 11 bases. This CDR3 is built from 15 residues. V shed 5 bases and J 6 bases; nucleotides not matched to a gene: 9. Germline-derived CDR1 and CDR2 are MNHEY and SVGEGT. The CDR3 sequence is CASSGEGTGGGEQYF. In DNA form, the CDR3 reads TGTGCCAGCAGTGGAGAGGGGACAGGGGGAGGCGAGCAGTACTTC.

This clonotype appeared many times. The CDR3: CASSLDVAWETQYF. CDR3 coding DNA: TGTGCCAGCAGCTTAGATGTAGCGTGGGAGACCCAGTACTTC. The chain employs TRBV11-3 and TRBJ2-5; D is perhaps TRBD2 (5 bases). The V gene's germline CDR1 is SGHNT and CDR2 YENEEA. CDR3 length: 14 residues. Between the trimmed V and J ends, which lost 0 bases and 5 bases, there was a span of 10 bases.

This clonotype was recorded at least ten times. The V gene is TRBV27, the J gene TRBJ1-3; no clear D. Looked up from germline, CDR1 is MNHEY and CDR2 is SMNVEV (reference sequence). Trimming took off 0 bases at V and 2 bases at J, with 8 bases between the two ends. The CDR3 sequence is 15 residues long. Here the CDR3 reads CASSLSLAAGNTIYF. The CDR3 DNA reads as TGTGCCAGCAGTTTATCGTTAGCAGCTGGAAACACCATATATTTT.

This sequence joins TRBV12-3 or TRBV12-4 and TRBJ2-5; 8 bases are a match to TRBD1. The CDR3 contains 13 residues. V dropped 6 bases and J dropped 4; count of bases not matched to a gene: 4. The CDR3 sequence is CASSRRGRETQYF. CDR3 DNA sequence: TGTGCCAGCAGCCGCAGGGGGCGAGAGACCCAGTACTTC.

This clonotype showed up many times. The chain uses TRBV20-1 and TRBJ2-2; the match to TRBD2 covers 11 bases. With 5 bases clipped from V and 2 bases from J, the junction kept 4 bases outside the gene matches. The CDR3 has 15 amino acids. Germline V lookup: CDR1 DFQATT, CDR2 SNEGSKA (reference sequence). This CDR3 reads CSAVTSGVNTGELFF. The CDR3 coding sequence is TGCAGTGCTGTGACTAGCGGGGTAAACACCGGGGAGCTGTTTTTT.

In this sample, this clonotype turned up many times. The chain is built from TRBV6-5 and TRBJ2-5; D may be TRBD2 (6 bases). There are 15 residues in the CDR3. Germline CDR1 reads MNHEY; CDR2 reads SVGAGI. The V end was cut by 7 bases, the J end by 5 bases, with 20 bases between. The CDR3 DNA follows: TGTGCCAGCAAGTCGGGTTCGGGGGTTTGGGAGACCCAGTACTTC. Translated, it gives CASKSGSGVWETQYF.

This clonotype was seen at least ten times. The chain has TRBV7-2 and TRBJ2-5; possibly TRBD1 for D (6 bases). Germline CDR1 and CDR2: SGHTA and FQGNSA. V dropped 10 bases and J dropped 4 bases, with 16 bases sitting between them. This CDR3 has 13 amino acids. The CDR3 loop reads CATARGLAETQYF. The CDR3 nucleotides read TGTGCCACGGCCAGGGGATTGGCAGAGACCCAGTACTTC.

This clonotype was found many times. This chain uses TRBV5-1 with TRBJ2-6, with TRBD2 as a possible D gene (5 bases). The CDR3 has 16 residues. Germline V gene sequence: CDR1 SGHRS, CDR2 YFSETQ. The V end lost 5 bases, the J end lost 0 bases, and 12 bases lay between the germline ends. CDR3 in DNA: TGCGCCAGCAGTTATGACTACATCTCTGGGGCCAACGTCCTGACTTTC. Encoded protein: CASSYDYISGANVLTF. The full variable domain, completed using reference TRBV5-1 and TRBJ2-6, is KAGVTQTPRYLIKTRGQQVTLSCSPISGHRSVSWYQQTPGQGLQFLFEYFSETQRNKGNFPGRFSGRQFSNSRSEMNVSTLELGDSALYLCASSYDYISGANVLTFGAGSRLTVL.

This rearrangement joins TRBV28 to TRBJ2-7, with TRBD2 matching 10 bases. The CDR3 has 16 residues. V shed 6 bases and J 2 bases; nucleotides not matched to a gene: 10. Germline loops: CDR1 MDHEN, CDR2 SYDVKM. CDR3 amino acids: CASSSPGLAPTYEQYF. The CDR3 DNA is TGTGCCAGCAGCTCTCCGGGACTAGCGCCGACCTACGAGCAGTACTTC.

The chain has TRBV12-3 or TRBV12-4 and TRBJ1-1; possible D gene TRBD1, 6 bases. V dropped 5 bases and J dropped 3 bases, with 13 bases sitting between them. The CDR3 loop spans 14 amino acids. The CDR3, as DNA: TGTGCCAGCAGTCAGAAGGGGGGGTACACTGAAGCTTTCTTT. Translated, it gives CASSQKGGYTEAFF.